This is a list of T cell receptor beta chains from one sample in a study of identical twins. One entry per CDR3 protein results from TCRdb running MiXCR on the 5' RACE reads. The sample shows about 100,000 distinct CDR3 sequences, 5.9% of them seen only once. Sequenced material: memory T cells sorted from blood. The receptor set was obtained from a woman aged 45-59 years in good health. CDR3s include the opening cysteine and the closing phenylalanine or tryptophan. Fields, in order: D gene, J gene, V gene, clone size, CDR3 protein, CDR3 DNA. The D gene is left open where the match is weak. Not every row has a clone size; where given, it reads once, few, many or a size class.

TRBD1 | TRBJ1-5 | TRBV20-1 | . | CSATTGSNQPQHF | TGCAGTGCCACGACAGGGAGCAATCAGCCCCAGCATTTT
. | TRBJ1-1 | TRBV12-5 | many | CASGLVNGATEAFF | TGTGCTAGTGGTTTGGTAAATGGGGCCACTGAAGCTTTCTTT
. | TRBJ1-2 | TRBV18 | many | CASSPQRAYGTFYGYTF | TGTGCCAGCTCACCCCAGAGGGCGTACGGAACATTCTATGGCTACACCTTC
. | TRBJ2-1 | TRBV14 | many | CASSRGNRAEQFF | TGTGCCAGCAGCCGAGGAAACCGGGCCGAGCAGTTCTTC
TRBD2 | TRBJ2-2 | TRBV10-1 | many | CASSALGRAGELFF | TGCGCCAGCAGTGCCCTTGGGAGGGCCGGGGAGCTGTTTTTT
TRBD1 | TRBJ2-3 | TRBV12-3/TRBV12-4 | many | CASSLALTPTGGDTQYF | TGTGCCAGCAGTTTAGCGCTAACTCCCACAGGGGGGGATACGCAGTATTTT
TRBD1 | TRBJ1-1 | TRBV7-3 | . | CASSPTGGGPEAFF | TGTGCCAGCAGCCCGACAGGGGGCGGCCCTGAAGCTTTCTTT
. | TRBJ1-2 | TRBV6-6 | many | CASSYSREATTGYTF | TGTGCCAGCAGTTACTCACGGGAGGCTACAACTGGCTACACCTTC
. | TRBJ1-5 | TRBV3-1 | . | CASSQNGGEGQPQHF | TGTGCCAGCAGCCAAAACGGGGGGGAGGGACAGCCCCAGCATTTT
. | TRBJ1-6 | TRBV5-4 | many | CASSLAVNSPLHF | TGTGCCAGCAGCTTGGCAGTCAATTCACCCCTCCACTTT
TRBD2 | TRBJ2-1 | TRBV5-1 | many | CASSFRLAGGVEQFF | TGCGCCAGCAGCTTCCGACTAGCGGGAGGAGTTGAGCAGTTCTTC
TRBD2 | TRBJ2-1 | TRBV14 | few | CASRRDYANEQFF | TGTGCCAGCAGAAGGGACTATGCAAATGAGCAGTTCTTC
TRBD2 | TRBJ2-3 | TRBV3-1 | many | CASSPIGGTSGFKDTQYF | TGTGCCAGCAGCCCGATTGGAGGGACTAGCGGATTCAAAGATACGCAGTATTTT
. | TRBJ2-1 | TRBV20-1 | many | CSARDFRFDWQFF | TGCAGTGCTAGAGATTTTAGGTTTGACTGGCAGTTCTTC
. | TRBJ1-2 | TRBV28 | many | CASSSNIGWDGYTF | TGTGCCAGCAGTTCAAATATCGGGTGGGATGGCTACACCTTC
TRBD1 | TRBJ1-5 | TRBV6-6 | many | CASSAAGGDQPQHF | TGTGCCAGCAGTGCGGCAGGGGGGGATCAGCCCCAGCATTTT
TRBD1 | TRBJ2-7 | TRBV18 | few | CASSSTGTYEQYF | TGTGCCAGCTCTTCGACAGGGACCTACGAGCAGTACTTC
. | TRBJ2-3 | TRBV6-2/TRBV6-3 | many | CASMKGGGTDTQYF | TGTGCCAGCATGAAAGGGGGAGGCACAGATACGCAGTATTTT
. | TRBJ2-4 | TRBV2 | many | CASSEQGTLAKNIQYF | TGTGCCAGCAGTGAACAGGGAACGCTAGCCAAAAACATTCAGTACTTC
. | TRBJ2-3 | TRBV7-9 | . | CASSLIGFSDTQYF | TGTGCCAGCAGCTTAATTGGGTTTTCGGATACGCAGTATTTT
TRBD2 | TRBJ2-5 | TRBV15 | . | CATSRGREEETQYF | TGTGCCACCAGCAGAGGTCGGGAGGAAGAGACCCAGTACTTC
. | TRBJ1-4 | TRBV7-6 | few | CASSSQATNEKLFF | TGTGCCAGCAGCTCGCAAGCAACTAATGAAAAACTGTTTTTT
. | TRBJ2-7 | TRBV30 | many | CAWSRGAGSYEQYF | TGTGCCTGGAGTAGAGGGGCCGGATCCTACGAGCAGTACTTC
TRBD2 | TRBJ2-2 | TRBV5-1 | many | CASSSGTSGRGESGELFF | TGCGCCAGCAGCTCCGGGACTAGCGGGAGGGGCGAGTCCGGGGAGCTGTTTTTT
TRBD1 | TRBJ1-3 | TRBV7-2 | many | CASSLTGATGNTIYF | TGTGCCAGCAGCTTGACAGGGGCCACTGGAAACACCATATATTTT
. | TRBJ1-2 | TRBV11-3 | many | CASSLDDRSNYGYTF | TGTGCCAGCAGCTTAGATGATCGATCTAACTATGGCTACACCTTC
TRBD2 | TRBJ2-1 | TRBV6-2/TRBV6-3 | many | CASSERTSGRVTQFF | TGTGCCAGCAGTGAAAGGACTAGCGGGAGGGTCACGCAGTTCTTC
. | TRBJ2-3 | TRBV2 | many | CASWGRLKREEQDTQYF | TGTGCCAGCTGGGGTCGTCTAAAGAGGGAGGAGCAAGATACGCAGTATTTT
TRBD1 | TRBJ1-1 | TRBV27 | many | CASSLGWGGDRDEAFF | TGTGCCAGCAGTTTGGGATGGGGGGGCGACAGGGATGAAGCTTTCTTT
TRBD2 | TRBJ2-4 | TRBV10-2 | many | CASRGLDQLQNIQYF | TGCGCCAGCAGGGGACTAGACCAGCTCCAAAACATTCAGTACTTC
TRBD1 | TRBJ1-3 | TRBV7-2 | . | CASSSGDSSGNTIYF | TGTGCCAGCAGCTCTGGGGACAGCTCTGGAAACACCATATATTTT
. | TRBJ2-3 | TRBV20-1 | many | CSAEKTVSTDTQYF | TGCAGTGCGGAAAAGACAGTTAGCACAGATACGCAGTATTTT
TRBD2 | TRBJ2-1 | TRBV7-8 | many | CASSPPLREGNNEQFF | TGTGCCAGCAGCCCCCCGTTGCGGGAGGGCAACAATGAGCAGTTCTTC
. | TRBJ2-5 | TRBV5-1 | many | CASTNEGTQYF | TGCGCCAGCACCAACGAGGGGACCCAGTACTTC
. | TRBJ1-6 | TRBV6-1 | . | CASSEAAAGNSPLHF | TGTGCCAGCAGTGAAGCGGCGGCGGGCAATTCACCCCTCCACTTT
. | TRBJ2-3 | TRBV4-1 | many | CASSLSELRDTQYF | TGCGCCAGCAGCCTTAGTGAACTTCGGGATACGCAGTATTTT
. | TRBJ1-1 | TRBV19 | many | CASSPPPSF | TGTGCCAGTAGTCCACCACCTTCCTTT
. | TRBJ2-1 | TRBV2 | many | CARRLGDLYNEQFF | TGTGCCAGACGCTTGGGGGATCTCTACAATGAGCAGTTCTTC
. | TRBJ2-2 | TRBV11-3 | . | CASSLISRQGPSGELFF | TGTGCCAGCAGCTTAATTAGCAGGCAGGGACCGAGCGGGGAGCTGTTTTTT
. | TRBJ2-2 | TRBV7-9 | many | CAIARDTGELFF | TGTGCCATTGCGAGGGACACCGGGGAGCTGTTTTTT
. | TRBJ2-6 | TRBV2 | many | CASRTGFSSGANVLTF | TGTGCCAGCAGGACAGGTTTTAGCTCTGGGGCCAACGTCCTGACTTTC
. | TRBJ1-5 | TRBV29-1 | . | CSAQQGLNQPQHF | TGCAGCGCCCAGCAGGGACTAAATCAGCCCCAGCATTTT
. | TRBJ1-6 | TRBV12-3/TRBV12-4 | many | CASSAEGGAPLHF | TGTGCCAGCAGTGCCGAAGGGGGGGCACCCCTCCACTTT
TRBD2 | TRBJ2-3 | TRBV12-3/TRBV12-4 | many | CAWGIAGGTTDTQYF | TGTGCCTGGGGGATTGCGGGGGGCACCACAGATACGCAGTATTTT
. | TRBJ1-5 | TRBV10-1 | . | CASSDGGLRPQHF | TGCGCCAGCAGTGATGGGGGGCTCAGGCCCCAGCATTTT
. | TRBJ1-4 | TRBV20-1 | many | CSANLGTERWEKLFF | TGCAGTGCTAATTTGGGGACGGAAAGGTGGGAAAAACTGTTTTTT
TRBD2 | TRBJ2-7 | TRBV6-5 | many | CASSPGTSGTYEQYF | TGTGCCAGCAGTCCCGGGACTAGCGGGACCTACGAGCAGTACTTC
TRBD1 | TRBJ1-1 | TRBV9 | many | CASSVGRGRNTEAFF | TGTGCCAGCAGCGTAGGGAGGGGGCGAAACACTGAAGCTTTCTTT
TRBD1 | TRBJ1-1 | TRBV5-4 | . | CASSLGLGAGGNTEAFF | TGTGCCAGCAGCTTGGGGTTGGGCGCAGGGGGCAACACTGAAGCTTTCTTT
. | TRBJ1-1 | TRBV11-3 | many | CASSPRQIQNTEAFF | TGTGCCAGCAGCCCCAGACAGATCCAAAACACTGAAGCTTTCTTT
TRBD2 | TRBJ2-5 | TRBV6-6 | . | CASSITSGSTETQYF | TGTGCCAGCAGTATTACTAGCGGGAGCACAGAGACCCAGTACTTC
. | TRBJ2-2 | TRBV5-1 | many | CASSLEGGYTGELFF | TGCGCCAGCAGCTTGGAGGGCGGTTACACCGGGGAGCTGTTTTTT
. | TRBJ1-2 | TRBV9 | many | CASSVGEQSPWGYTF | TGTGCCAGCAGCGTAGGGGAACAGAGCCCTTGGGGCTACACCTTC
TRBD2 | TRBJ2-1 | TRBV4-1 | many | CASSQDPRGRAGGEQFF | TGCGCCAGCAGCCAAGACCCCCGTGGGCGGGCGGGAGGTGAGCAGTTCTTC
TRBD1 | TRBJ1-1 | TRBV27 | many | CASSFGTGGHNEAFF | TGTGCCAGCAGTTTCGGGACAGGGGGTCATAACGAAGCTTTCTTT
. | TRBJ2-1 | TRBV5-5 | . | CASSPRWTDNEQFF | TGTGCCAGCAGCCCGCGGTGGACCGACAATGAGCAGTTCTTC
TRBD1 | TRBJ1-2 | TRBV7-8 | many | CASSLARTGIGYTF | TGTGCCAGCAGCTTAGCCCGGACAGGGATCGGCTACACCTTC
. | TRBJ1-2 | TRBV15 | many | CATSRDRHSDLWGYTF | TGTGCCACCAGCAGAGATCGGCACAGCGATCTATGGGGCTACACCTTC
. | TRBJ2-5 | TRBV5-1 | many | CASSLASLETQYF | TGCGCCAGCAGCTTGGCCTCTTTGGAGACCCAGTACTTC
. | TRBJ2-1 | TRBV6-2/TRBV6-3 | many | CASGKQGTGGYNEQFF | TGTGCCAGCGGAAAACAAGGCACCGGAGGGTACAATGAGCAGTTCTTC